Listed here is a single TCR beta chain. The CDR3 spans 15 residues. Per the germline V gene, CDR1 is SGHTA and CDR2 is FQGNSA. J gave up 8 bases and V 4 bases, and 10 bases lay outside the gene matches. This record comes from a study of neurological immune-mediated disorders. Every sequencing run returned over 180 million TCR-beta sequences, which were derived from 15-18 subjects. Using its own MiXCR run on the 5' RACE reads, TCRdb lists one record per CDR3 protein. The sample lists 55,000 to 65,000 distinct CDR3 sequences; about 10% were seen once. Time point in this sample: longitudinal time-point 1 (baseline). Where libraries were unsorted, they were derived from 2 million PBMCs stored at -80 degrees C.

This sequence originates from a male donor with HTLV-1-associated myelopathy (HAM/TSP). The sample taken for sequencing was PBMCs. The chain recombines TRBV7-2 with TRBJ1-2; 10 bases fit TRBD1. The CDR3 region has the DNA TGTGCCAGCAGCTCAAGATTCGGGACAGGGGTGGGCTACACCTTC. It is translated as CASSSRFGTGVGYTF.